One and the same sample provided the 24 T cell receptor beta chains below, sequenced in a study of T cell responses to AZD1222 COVID-19 vaccine. Produced via immunoSEQ multiplex PCR; TCRdb's table is partial and in-frame only. The sample yields 130,000 to 150,000 clones, roughly 89% seen once. Sequencing used peripheral blood, obtained 28 days after the second AZD1222 dose. These receptors were taken from an adult who received the AZD1222 COVID-19 vaccine.

This rearrangement joins TRBV7-9 to TRBJ1-1, with 10 bases identical to TRBD1. CDR3 length: 18 amino acids. The germline V gene encodes CDR1 SEHNR and CDR2 FQNEAQ (reference sequence). V was pared by 5 bases and J by 0 bases, with 12 bases of the junction left unmatched. DNA of the CDR3: TGTGCCAGCAGCCATTCCCGGGACAGGGGTTCCATGAACACTGAAGCTTTCTTT. This translates into CASSHSRDRGSMNTEAFF.

The chain uses TRBV15 and TRBJ1-1; 9 positions match TRBD1. This CDR3 is built from 17 residues. CDR1 and CDR2 from the germline V gene are LNHNV and YYDKDF (reference sequence). V shed 1 base and J 4 bases; nucleotides not matched to a gene: 10. CDR3 amino acids: CATSRAQLGQGITEAFF. Written as DNA, the CDR3 is TGTGCCACCAGCAGAGCGCAACTTGGACAGGGGATCACTGAAGCTTTCTTT. Based on the CDR3 plus reference TRBV15 and TRBJ1-1, the full variable domain is DAMVIQNPRYQVTQFGKPVTLSCSQTLNHNVMYWYQQKSSQAPKLLFHYYDKDFNNEADTPDNFQSRRPNTSFCFLDIRSPGLGDTAMYLCATSRAQLGQGITEAFFGQGTRLTVV.

The V call is TRBV9, the J call TRBJ2-2, with no clear D. This CDR3 comprises 14 residues. CDR1 and CDR2 from the germline V gene are SGDLS and YYNGEE. The V end lost 0 bases, the J end lost 9 bases, and 12 bases lay between the germline ends. CDR3 nucleotides: TGTGCCAGCAGCGTAGCGTCTAGAAGTAGGGAGCTGTTTTTT. Translated, it gives CASSVASRSRELFF.

The chain carries TRBV4-3 and TRBJ1-1, with D perhaps matching TRBD1 (5 bases). The germline V gene has CDR1 LGHNA and CDR2 YSLEER. The germline V and J ends were trimmed by 5 bases and 2 bases, with 12 bases remaining between them. CDR3 length: 14 amino acids. CDR3 residues: CASSAQGGNTEAFF. The CDR3 DNA sequence: TGCGCCAGCAGCGCCCAGGGAGGAAACACTGAAGCTTTCTTT.

V usage is TRBV28 and J usage is TRBJ1-1; no firm D call. The ends were cut back, 6 bases at V and 1 base at J, with 15 bases in the middle. Germline values: CDR1 MDHEN, CDR2 SYDVKM. The CDR3 consists of 15 residues. In DNA form, the CDR3 reads TGTGCCAGCAGCCCCGTCTGGACCGCGAACACTGAAGCTTTCTTT. It encodes CASSPVWTANTEAFF.

The rearrangement links TRBV5-1 to TRBJ2-7; D tentatively reads TRBD1 or TRBD2 (5 bases each). The CDR3 has 14 amino acids. V was shortened by 2 bases and J by 3 bases, with 12 bases between the two germline ends. The V gene's germline CDR1 is SGHRS and CDR2 YFSETQ. The CDR3 loop is CASSFRDPIYEQYF. The CDR3 bases are TGCGCCAGCAGCTTCCGGGACCCAATCTACGAGCAGTACTTC.

The chain recombines TRBV28 with TRBJ1-1; tentative D call: TRBD1 (5 bases). From germline, CDR1 is MDHEN and CDR2 SYDVKM. The V and J ends lost 2 bases and 5 bases respectively, with 12 bases between them. This CDR3 has 14 residues. The CDR3 DNA reads TGTGCCAGCAGTTTAAGGGGCCTGAGGACTGAAGCTTTCTTT. Encoded protein: CASSLRGLRTEAFF.

The gene calls are TRBV19 and TRBJ2-5, with TRBD1 as a possible D gene (5 bases). V lost 4 bases, J lost 2 bases, and 11 bases lay in between. The CDR3 totals 14 residues. CDR1 is LNHDA, CDR2 SQIVND, per germline (reference sequence). The CDR3 DNA sequence: TGTGCCAGTAGTAAACTGACAGCTCAAGAGACCCAGTACTTC. This gives the protein CASSKLTAQETQYF.

The chain employs TRBV2 and TRBJ2-2; 11 bases map to TRBD2. The J segment lost 8 bases and the V segment lost 6 bases, leaving 17 bases of the junction unmatched. The CDR3 contains 18 residues. Germline V gene data show CDR1 as SNHLY and CDR2 as FYNNEI. Here the CDR3 reads CASSPDVALAGGQGELFF. CDR3 DNA sequence: TGTGCCAGCAGCCCGGACGTGGCTCTAGCGGGAGGTCAGGGGGAGCTGTTTTTT.

This sequence joins TRBV7-9 and TRBJ1-5; no clear D. Germline V gives CDR1 SEHNR, CDR2 FQNEAQ (reference sequence). The CDR3 runs to 13 residues. V was clipped by 1 base and J by 5 bases, with 6 bases between them. The CDR3 protein is CASSLGGYQPQHF. For the CDR3, the DNA is TGTGCCAGCAGCTTAGGGGGATATCAGCCCCAGCATTTT.

The rearrangement links TRBV5-1 to TRBJ2-5; 9 nucleotides align to TRBD2. Germline trimming cut 4 bases from V and 4 bases from J; bases unmatched to any gene: 11. CDR1 and CDR2 (germline): SGHRS, YFSETQ. CDR3 size: 16 residues. DNA for the CDR3: TGCGCCAGCAGCCCCCTGGGGCTAGCGGGAAGAGAGACCCAGTACTTC. It is translated as CASSPLGLAGRETQYF.

The chain joins TRBV3-1 (or the pseudogene TRBV3-2) to TRBJ1-5; D not resolved. CDR1 LGHDT and CDR2 YNNKEL come from the germline V gene (reference sequence). The CDR3 runs 13 residues. V lost 0 bases to trimming and J lost 7 bases, with 7 bases between them. The CDR3 here is CASSQDRVQPQHF. CDR3 sequence (DNA): TGTGCCAGCAGCCAAGATAGGGTCCAGCCCCAGCATTTT.

The chain carries TRBV28 and TRBJ1-1; TRBD1 aligns across 7 bases. The V gene end was trimmed by 5 bases and the J gene end by 1 base; junction bases not matched to a gene: 7. Germline V lookup: CDR1 MDHEN, CDR2 SYDVKM. The CDR3 length is 15 residues. CDR3 sequence: CASSVIGTANTEAFF. The CDR3 coding sequence is TGTGCCAGCAGTGTCATAGGGACAGCGAACACTGAAGCTTTCTTT.

The chain carries TRBV7-2 and TRBJ2-1, with 7 nucleotides matching TRBD2. The CDR3 contains 15 residues. Trimming removed 3 bases from V and 2 bases from J; junction bases left unmatched: 4. Per the germline V gene, CDR1 is SGHTA and CDR2 is FQGNSA. For the CDR3, the DNA is TGTGCCAGCAGCTTTCTAGCGGCCCCCTACAATGAGCAGTTCTTC. It encodes CASSFLAAPYNEQFF.

The chain recombines TRBV27 with TRBJ2-1, with 8 bases identical to TRBD2. The junction had 7 bases not matched to a gene; V was cut back by 6 bases and J by 3 bases. Germline V gene sequence: CDR1 MNHEY, CDR2 SMNVEV (reference sequence). The CDR3 is 15 residues long. CDR3 residues: CASSLSGRGYNEQFF. The CDR3 nucleotides read TGTGCCAGCAGCCTAAGCGGGAGAGGCTACAATGAGCAGTTCTTC.

The rearrangement links TRBV6-5 to TRBJ1-1; D call uncertain. This CDR3 has 14 amino acids. Germline lookup yields CDR1 MNHEY and CDR2 SVGAGI. V was shortened by 7 bases and J by 0 bases, with 12 bases between the two germline ends. The CDR3 DNA reads TGTGCCAGCAACCCCGGACGGATGAACACTGAAGCTTTCTTT. It yields the protein CASNPGRMNTEAFF.

The CDR3 coding sequence is TGTGCCAGCAGCCAAGATTATGCCGGGGACACCTACGAGCAGTACTTC. Protein sequence: CASSQDYAGDTYEQYF. The V call is TRBV4-2, the J call TRBJ2-7; D may be TRBD1 (6 bases). Germline assignment: CDR1 LGHNA and CDR2 YNFKEQ. The length of the CDR3 is 16 residues. V lost 0 bases, J lost 2 bases, and 14 bases lay in between.

This clone was seen only once. CDR3 sequence: CASSPPSQGCNEKLFF. The CDR3 DNA reads TGTGCCAGCTCACCACCGTCACAGGGTTGCAATGAAAAACTGTTTTTT. This chain links TRBV18 with TRBJ1-4, with D tentatively TRBD1 (6 bases). Trimming took off 0 bases at V and 5 bases at J, with 13 bases between the two ends. Germline V lookup: CDR1 KGHSH, CDR2 LQKENI. There are 16 residues in the CDR3.

This chain links TRBV12-5 with TRBJ2-1; 11 bases are a match to TRBD2. The CDR3 runs to 14 residues. Germline trimming cut 7 bases from V and 6 bases from J; bases unmatched to any gene: 5. The germline V gene has CDR1 LGHNT and CDR2 FRNRAP. This chain's CDR3 is CASAGLAGGNEQFF. CDR3 nucleotides: TGTGCTAGTGCTGGGCTAGCGGGAGGCAATGAGCAGTTCTTC. The whole variable domain, remainder taken from reference TRBV12-5 and TRBJ2-1, is DARVTQTPRHKVTEMGQEVTMRCQPILGHNTVFWYRQTMMQGLELLAYFRNRAPLDDSGMPKDRFSAEMPDATLATLKIQPSEPRDSAVYFCASAGLAGGNEQFFGPGTRLTVL.

V and J are TRBV19 and TRBJ2-1; 7 bases line up with TRBD2. This CDR3 spans 14 amino acids. Unmatched junction bases numbered 7, after V lost 6 bases and J lost 5 bases. CDR1 LNHDA and CDR2 SQIVND come from the germline V gene (reference sequence). The CDR3 DNA reads TGTGCCAGTAGCTATTCGGGACTACACAATGAGCAGTTCTTC. Its protein is CASSYSGLHNEQFF. Using reference TRBV19 and TRBJ2-1 for the parts outside the CDR3, the full variable domain is DGGITQSPKYLFRKEGQNVTLSCEQNLNHDAMYWYRQDPGQGLRLIYYSQIVNDFQKGDIAEGYSVSREKKESFPLTVTSAQKNPTAFYLCASSYSGLHNEQFFGPGTRLTVL.

The chain uses TRBV29-1 and TRBJ1-2; D gene unclear. CDR1 and CDR2 (germline): SQVTM, ANQGSEA. V was shortened by 4 bases and J by 4 bases, with 13 bases between the two germline ends. This CDR3 has 13 residues. CDR3 loop: CSVVRTTSYGYTF. CDR3 bases: TGCAGCGTTGTTCGGACTACGTCCTATGGCTACACCTTC.

This chain connects TRBV29-1 to TRBJ2-7; D remains ambiguous. Germline V gene sequence: CDR1 SQVTM, CDR2 ANQGSEA. Trimming left V 7 bases short and J 2 bases short, with 12 bases between. The CDR3 consists of 12 residues. The CDR3 loop is CSALLGAYEQYF. DNA of the CDR3: TGCAGCGCCCTTCTTGGGGCCTACGAGCAGTACTTC.

The chain joins TRBV5-4 to TRBJ2-2, with D unclear. Looked up from germline, CDR1 is SGHNT and CDR2 is YYREEE (reference sequence). CDR3 length equals 15 residues. V dropped 2 bases and J dropped 0 bases, with 8 bases sitting between them. The chain's CDR3 is CASSFYSANTGELFF. In DNA, the CDR3 is TGTGCCAGCAGCTTTTACAGTGCGAACACCGGGGAGCTGTTTTTT.

The chain couples TRBV7-8 to TRBJ1-4; D ambiguous. The CDR3 runs 15 residues. Germline-derived CDR1 and CDR2 are SGHVS and FQNEAQ. V lost 5 bases to trimming and J lost 1 base, with 11 bases between them. The CDR3 spells CASSLGALTNEKLFF. In DNA, the CDR3 is TGTGCCAGCAGCCTGGGCGCGCTAACTAATGAAAAACTGTTTTTT.